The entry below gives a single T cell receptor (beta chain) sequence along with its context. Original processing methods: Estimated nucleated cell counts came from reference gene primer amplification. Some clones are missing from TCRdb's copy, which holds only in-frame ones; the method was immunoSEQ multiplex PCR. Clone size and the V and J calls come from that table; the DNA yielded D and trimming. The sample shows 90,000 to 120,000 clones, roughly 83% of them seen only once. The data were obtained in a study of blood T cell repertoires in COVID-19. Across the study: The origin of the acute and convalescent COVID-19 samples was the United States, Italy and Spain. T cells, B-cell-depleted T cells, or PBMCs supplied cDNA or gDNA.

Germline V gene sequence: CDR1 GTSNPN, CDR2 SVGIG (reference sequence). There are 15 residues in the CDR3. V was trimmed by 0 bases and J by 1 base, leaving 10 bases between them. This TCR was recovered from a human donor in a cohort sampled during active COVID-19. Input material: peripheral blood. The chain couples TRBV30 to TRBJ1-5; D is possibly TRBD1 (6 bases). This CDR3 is CAWSVGQGSNQPQHF. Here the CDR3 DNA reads TGTGCCTGGAGTGTCGGGCAGGGGAGCAATCAGCCCCAGCATTTT.